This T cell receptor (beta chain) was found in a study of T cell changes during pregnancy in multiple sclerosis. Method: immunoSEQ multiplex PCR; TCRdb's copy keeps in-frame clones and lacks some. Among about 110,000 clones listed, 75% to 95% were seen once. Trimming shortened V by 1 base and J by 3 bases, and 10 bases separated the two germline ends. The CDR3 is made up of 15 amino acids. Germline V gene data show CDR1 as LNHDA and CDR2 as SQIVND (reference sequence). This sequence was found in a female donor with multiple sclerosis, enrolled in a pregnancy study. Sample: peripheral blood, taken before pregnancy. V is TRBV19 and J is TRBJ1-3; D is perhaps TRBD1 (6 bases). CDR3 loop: CASSIGGLFGNTIYF. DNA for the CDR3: TGTGCCAGTAGTATAGGGGGGCTTTTTGGAAACACCATATATTTT.